The clone carrying this T cell receptor beta chain came up many times. Antigen: not known. The ends lost 6 bases at V and 5 bases at J; junction bases unmatched: 10. Germline V gives CDR1 SGHRS, CDR2 YFSETQ. There are 15 residues in the CDR3. Time point defined: longitudinal time-point 3. These data are taken from a study of neurological immune-mediated disorders. Study in general: Multiple sclerosis patients numbered 34, with around 30 relapsing-remitting and 3 secondary progressive.

Overall study results and limits: HTLV-1-associated myelopathy had the most TCR clonal expansion, while multiple sclerosis had the least, a level that fell below healthy controls.

TCRdb re-derived calls from the 5' RACE reads in MiXCR, one entry per CDR3 protein. In the table there are fewer than 85,000 distinct CDR3 sequences, under 4.5% of which are singletons. The sample was PBMCs. This chain joins TRBV5-1 and TRBJ2-1; 8 nucleotides align to TRBD2. This TCR derives from a woman aged 60-70 years with multiple sclerosis. The CDR3 DNA reads TGCGCCAGCATACCCCCGGGGCGGGGGGACAATGAGCAGTTCTTC. Translated: CASIPPGRGDNEQFF.